The 21 T cell receptor beta chains reported below all come from one sample, sequenced in a study of blood T cell repertoires in COVID-19. The method was immunoSEQ multiplex PCR; TCRdb's version includes in-frame clones alone and lacks a portion of them. The repertoire holds approximately 68,000 clones, with 80% to 90% as singletons. The sample comprised peripheral blood. The receptor set was obtained from a man aged 50 to 59 with active COVID-19.

As regards this clone: Sequence at one end of the junction differs from germline and may be a read error. In the same sample, other DNA sequences code for this CDR3. The chain recombines TRBV6-5 with TRBJ2-7, with D uncertain. Germline assignment: CDR1 MNHEY and CDR2 SVGAGI. The CDR3 sequence is 16 residues long. The CDR3 sequence: CASSYDLERKTYEQYF. CDR3 sequence (DNA): TGTGCCAGCAGTTACGACTTGGAACGTAAGACCTACGAGCAATACTTC.

This chain uses TRBV6-1 with TRBJ1-5; a possible D gene is TRBD1 (5 bases). This CDR3 is 14 amino acids long. The V gene lost 3 bases and the J gene lost 6 bases, with 12 bases spanning the gap. Germline V CDR1 and CDR2: MNHNS, SASEGT. CDR3 region: CASSDPGGGQPQHF. CDR3 nucleotide sequence: TGTGCCAGCAGTGATCCGGGGGGAGGTCAGCCCCAGCATTTT.

This rearrangement joins TRBV18 to TRBJ2-7; D gene uncertain. The CDR3 runs 12 residues. The germline V gene has CDR1 KGHSH and CDR2 LQKENI. The V gene lost 3 bases and the J gene lost 1 base, with 4 bases spanning the gap. CDR3 protein: CASSPASYEQYF. CDR3 nucleotides: TGTGCCAGCTCACCGGCATCCTACGAGCAGTACTTC.

This clone appeared a single time. The chain is built from TRBV11-2 and TRBJ2-3; 7 positions agree with TRBD1. The CDR3 loop spans 14 amino acids. V lost 5 bases to trimming and J lost 5 bases; unmatched junction nucleotides: 7. Germline assignment: CDR1 SGHAT and CDR2 FQNNGV. The CDR3 loop reads CASSRRQGGDTQYF. The CDR3 DNA sequence: TGTGCCAGCAGCCGCCGACAGGGCGGAGATACGCAGTATTTT. The variable domain in full, completed from reference TRBV11-2 and TRBJ2-3, reads EAGVAQSPRYKIIEKRQSVAFWCNPISGHATLYWYQQILGQGPKLLIQFQNNGVVDDSQLPKDRFSAERLKGVDSTLKIQPAKLEDSAVYLCASSRRQGGDTQYFGPGTRLTVL.

The V call is TRBV3-1 (or the pseudogene TRBV3-2), the J call TRBJ1-1; D possibly corresponds to TRBD1 (6 bases). The ends were cut back, 1 base at V and 7 bases at J, with 16 bases in the middle. The CDR3 runs to 15 residues. Germline V gene data show CDR1 as LGHDT and CDR2 as YNNKEL (reference sequence). The DNA of the CDR3 is TGTGCCAGCAGCCAAGGAGCCGGGACCAGGGGTGAAGCTTTCTTT. Translating gives CASSQGAGTRGEAFF.

This chain connects TRBV7-9 to TRBJ2-3, with D possibly TRBD2 on 5 matching bases. The V gene lost 1 base and the J gene lost 2 bases, with 13 bases spanning the gap. Germline CDR1 reads SEHNR; CDR2 reads FQNEAQ (reference sequence). CDR3 size: 16 residues. The CDR3 is CASSLERTAHTDTQYF. The CDR3 DNA reads as TGTGCCAGCAGCTTAGAGAGGACTGCCCACACAGATACGCAGTATTTT.

For the CDR3, the DNA is TGTGCCAGCAGGACTAGCGGAGCTTACAATGAGCAGTTCTTC. It translates to CASRTSGAYNEQFF. The chain employs TRBV2 and TRBJ2-1, with 9 nucleotides matching TRBD2. V shed 6 bases and J 4 bases; nucleotides not matched to a gene: 4. Germline-derived CDR1 and CDR2 are SNHLY and FYNNEI. This CDR3 is 14 amino acids long.

The gene calls are TRBV15 and TRBJ1-4; possibly TRBD1 for D (6 bases). CDR1 and CDR2 from the germline V gene are LNHNV and YYDKDF (reference sequence). There are 14 residues in the CDR3. With 0 bases removed from V and 8 bases from J, the gap between germline ends came to 10 bases. CDR3 region: CATSREGGAEKLFF. CDR3 DNA sequence: TGTGCCACCAGCAGAGAAGGGGGGGCCGAAAAACTGTTTTTT.

The chain uses TRBV30 and TRBJ2-7; 10 positions match TRBD2. The CDR3 runs to 14 residues. V lost 2 bases and J lost 7; bases outside the gene matches: 8. CDR1 is GTSNPN and CDR2 is SVGIG in the germline V gene (reference sequence). The CDR3 is CAWSIAGGSKEQYF. DNA for the CDR3: TGTGCCTGGAGTATAGCGGGAGGATCTAAGGAGCAGTACTTC.

This clone came up a few times. This chain links TRBV4-2 with TRBJ2-3; no definite D call. The V end lost 1 base, the J end lost 2 bases, and 7 bases lay between the germline ends. CDR3 length: 14 residues. Germline CDR1 LGHNA, CDR2 YNFKEQ. CDR3 DNA sequence: TGTGCCAGCAGCCAAGTATCCTCCACAGATACGCAGTATTTT. Translated, it gives CASSQVSSTDTQYF.

A single count supports this clone. This sequence joins TRBV6-4 and TRBJ1-1, with D unresolved. The CDR3 spans 18 residues. V lost 0 bases and J 1 base, leaving 18 bases between the germline ends. Germline CDR1 and CDR2: MRHNA and SNTAGT. CDR3 in amino acids: CASSDSTGSGYSNTEAFF. The CDR3 DNA follows: TGTGCCAGCAGTGACTCGACGGGTTCTGGGTATTCGAACACTGAAGCTTTCTTT.

This rearrangement joins TRBV6-5 to TRBJ1-4; D may be TRBD1 (5 bases). Trimming removed 10 bases from V and 4 bases from J, with 13 bases in between. In germline, CDR1 is MNHEY, CDR2 SVGAGI. The length of the CDR3 is 13 residues. CDR3 amino acids: CATHPGLNEKLFF. The CDR3 nucleotides read TGTGCCACACATCCGGGACTTAATGAAAAACTGTTTTTT.

The rearrangement uses TRBV7-8 and TRBJ1-1; no clear D gene. This CDR3 region has 15 residues. The germline CDR1 and CDR2 sequences are SGHVS and FQNEAQ. V lost 4 bases and J 5 bases, leaving 17 bases between the germline ends. In nucleotides, the CDR3 is TGTGCCAGCAGCTCCTCCACGTGGACTGTTACTGAAGCTTTCTTT. Translation gives CASSSSTWTVTEAFF. Based on the CDR3 plus reference TRBV7-8 and TRBJ1-1, the full variable domain is GAGVSQSPRYKVAKRGQDVALRCDPISGHVSLFWYQQALGQGPEFLTYFQNEAQLDKSGLPSDRFFAERPEGSVSTLKIQRTQQEDSAVYLCASSSSTWTVTEAFFGQGTRLTVV.

The chain joins TRBV11-2 to TRBJ1-3; TRBD1 is a possible D gene (5 bases). This CDR3 region has 15 residues. Per germline, CDR1 SGHAT and CDR2 FQNNGV. V dropped 5 bases and J dropped 4 bases, with 15 bases sitting between them. The CDR3 coding sequence is TGTGCCAGCAGCCCCCTATGGAAGGGGGGAAACACCATATATTTT. Translated, it gives CASSPLWKGGNTIYF.

The chain recombines TRBV5-8 with TRBJ2-3, with D perhaps matching TRBD2 (6 bases). The V end was cut by 9 bases, the J end by 0 bases, with 14 bases between. CDR3 length: 14 residues. Looked up from germline, CDR1 is SGHTS and CDR2 is YDEGEE. CDR3 bases: TGTGCCACCCGTAGCGGTTACAGCACAGATACGCAGTATTTT. Protein sequence: CATRSGYSTDTQYF.

The rearrangement uses TRBV5-1 and TRBJ1-4; TRBD1 matches 7 bases. The CDR3 loop spans 14 amino acids. After removal of 1 base from V and 4 bases from J, the junction contained 1 base not matched to a gene. Germline CDR1 SGHRS, CDR2 YFSETQ. CDR3 amino acids: CASSLTGVNEKLFF. As DNA, the CDR3 is TGCGCCAGCAGCTTGACAGGGGTTAATGAAAAACTGTTTTTT.

The J gene is TRBJ2-5, the V gene TRBV2, with 9 bases lining up with TRBD1. Germline assignment: CDR1 SNHLY and CDR2 FYNNEI. J lost 5 bases, V lost 10 bases, and 8 bases had no gene match. The CDR3 totals 13 residues. The CDR3 region has the DNA TGTGCCAAAGAGGGACAGGGCGGGGAGACCCAGTACTTC. Translated, it gives CAKEGQGGETQYF.

CDR3 nucleotide sequence: TGTGCCAGCAGCGTAGATGGGACAGGGGTGGAAGATACGCAGTATTTT. The encoded protein is CASSVDGTGVEDTQYF. The chain has TRBV9 and TRBJ2-3; 10 bases map to TRBD1. Germline-derived CDR1 and CDR2 are SGDLS and YYNGEE. V was pared by 0 bases and J by 5 bases, with 6 bases of the junction left unmatched. The CDR3 contains 16 residues.

This sequence joins TRBV10-3 and TRBJ2-7; D perhaps matches TRBD2 (6 bases). The germline V gene has CDR1 ENHRY and CDR2 SYGVKD. V was clipped by 5 bases and J by 2 bases, with 13 bases between them. The CDR3 runs to 14 residues. The CDR3 protein is CAISQPGGTYEQYF. The CDR3 DNA reads as TGTGCCATCAGTCAACCAGGAGGGACCTACGAGCAGTACTTC.

As concerns this clone: In the same sample, other DNA sequences code for this CDR3. This chain links TRBV5-1 with TRBJ2-2, with TRBD2 as a possible D gene (5 bases). CDR1 is SGHRS, CDR2 YFSETQ, per germline. V lost 5 bases, J lost 4 bases, and 9 bases lay in between. The CDR3 contains 13 residues. CDR3 sequence: CASSLEGTGELFF. The DNA of the CDR3 is TGCGCCAGCAGTCTCGAGGGCACCGGGGAGCTGTTTTTT.

V gene TRBV4-3 combines with J gene TRBJ1-2, with D hard to call. Germline V gives CDR1 LGHNA, CDR2 YSLEER. V was shortened by 3 bases and J by 0 bases, with 8 bases between the two germline ends. This CDR3 comprises 14 residues. CDR3 residues: CASSHVGANYGYTF. CDR3 bases: TGCGCCAGCAGCCATGTGGGAGCTAACTATGGCTACACCTTC.